This is a list of T cell receptor beta chains from one sample in a study of beta chain features in type 1 diabetes. The table came from immunoSEQ multiplex PCR; TCRdb's copy has only in-frame clones and leaves some out. This table has tens of thousands of clones, just over 50% appearing once. The sample was Tregs from blood. The receptors come from a woman under 30 in good health. CDR3s leave out the opening cysteine and the closing phenylalanine or tryptophan.

v_gene: TRBV5-4; j_gene: TRBJ2-7; CDR3aa: ASSFRTGSYEQY
v_gene: TRBV4-2; j_gene: TRBJ1-3; CDR3aa: ASSLGTGSSGNTIY
v_gene: TRBV19; j_gene: TRBJ2-1; CDR3aa: ASKTETGSYNEQF
v_gene: TRBV28; j_gene: TRBJ2-7; CDR3aa: ASLGTSGSYEQY
v_gene: TRBV6-5; j_gene: TRBJ1-1; CDR3aa: ASRRQVKNTEAF
v_gene: TRBV10-2; j_gene: TRBJ2-3; CDR3aa: ASRDKRRTSSTDTQY
v_gene: TRBV28; j_gene: TRBJ1-3; CDR3aa: ASSNSGNTIY
v_gene: TRBV7-2; j_gene: TRBJ2-2; CDR3aa: AYRDRGNTGELF
v_gene: TRBV7-9; j_gene: TRBJ1-5; CDR3aa: ASSLHRQGTSNQPQH
v_gene: TRBV28; j_gene: TRBJ2-5; CDR3aa: ASSLRSGQSQETQY
v_gene: TRBV30; j_gene: TRBJ2-1; CDR3aa: AWRLAGGPGEQF
v_gene: TRBV7-8; j_gene: TRBJ1-2; CDR3aa: ASSLYRTAQANYGYT
v_gene: TRBV9; j_gene: TRBJ2-1; CDR3aa: ASSSGLAGFYNEQF
v_gene: TRBV5-1; j_gene: TRBJ2-1; CDR3aa: ASSLGWAGVDRVQF
v_gene: TRBV10-3; j_gene: TRBJ2-5; CDR3aa: AISEGQGLETQY
v_gene: TRBV10-3; j_gene: TRBJ2-6; CDR3aa: AISESSAGANVLT
v_gene: TRBV28; j_gene: TRBJ1-2; CDR3aa: ASTRGQGMRGYT
v_gene: TRBV5-1; j_gene: TRBJ1-6; CDR3aa: ASSAPDRGVRALH
v_gene: TRBV28; j_gene: TRBJ2-5; CDR3aa: ASRHRQGAMETQY
v_gene: TRBV7-3; j_gene: TRBJ2-5; CDR3aa: ASSRHGTSGSGGETQY
v_gene: TRBV5-1; j_gene: TRBJ1-3; CDR3aa: ASTQTGAGVGNTIY
v_gene: TRBV27; j_gene: -; CDR3aa: ASSSGRGYEQY
v_gene: TRBV7-3; j_gene: TRBJ1-1; CDR3aa: ASSLRSGGNTEAF
v_gene: TRBV29-1; j_gene: TRBJ1-3; CDR3aa: SVWDRAFGVSGNTIY
v_gene: TRBV18; j_gene: TRBJ2-7; CDR3aa: ASSPQSAGGLYEQY
v_gene: TRBV11-2; j_gene: TRBJ2-1; CDR3aa: ASSSPRGLGFNEQF
v_gene: TRBV18; j_gene: TRBJ1-2; CDR3aa: ASSPASLGTDYGYT
v_gene: TRBV19; j_gene: TRBJ2-7; CDR3aa: ASSGGRTGSYEQY
v_gene: TRBV7-9; j_gene: TRBJ2-3; CDR3aa: ASSPIPSGREHTDTQY
v_gene: TRBV7-2; j_gene: TRBJ1-5; CDR3aa: ASSNNRVQPQH
v_gene: TRBV27; j_gene: TRBJ1-5; CDR3aa: ASRPTTGGLNQPQH
v_gene: TRBV4-2; j_gene: TRBJ2-4; CDR3aa: ASSQDLPGAEIAKNIQY
v_gene: TRBV7-9; j_gene: TRBJ1-1; CDR3aa: ASQIRNQGPMNTEAF